Here is one T cell receptor beta chain with its context. The sample comes from a study of blood T cell repertoires in COVID-19. The repertoire was sequenced with immunoSEQ multiplex PCR; TCRdb's copy has only in-frame clones and lacks some. Of over 110,000 clones in the sample, approximately 87% were seen once. The receptor comes from a man aged 50 to 60 in a cohort exposed to, infected with or recovered from COVID-19 (not recorded which). The specimen was PBMCs or T cells enriched from blood (not recorded which).

The CDR3 reads CASSPGTGESGELFF. CDR3 DNA sequence: TGTGCCAGCAGTCCCGGGACAGGGGAGTCCGGGGAGCTGTTTTTT. The chain links TRBV6-4 to TRBJ2-2; 10 nucleotides align to TRBD1. The V segment lost 5 bases and the J segment 6 bases; nucleotides outside the gene matches: 6. Germline CDR1 MRHNA, CDR2 SNTAGT. The CDR3 extends over 15 amino acids.